One T cell receptor (beta chain) is described in this entry. Its specificity is unknown. There were healthy Caucasian individuals from Russia, aged roughly 6 to 90, serving as donors. Next came a second PCR, run for 7 to 11 cycles, which used a sample-barcoded 5' primer along with a J-beta primer mix. Each CDR3 protein gets one entry after TCRdb re-called the 5' RACE reads with MiXCR. The sample records more than 650,000 distinct CDR3 sequences, 50% to 65% being singletons. The CDR3 length is 14 residues. CDR1 and CDR2 from the germline V gene are SGHRS and YFSETQ. V lost 4 bases to trimming and J lost 3 bases; unmatched junction nucleotides: 1. The data belong to a study of blood T cells in healthy people across ages. Study conclusions and caveats: Observed TCR beta diversity per million T cells went down as age went up. This fall followed a roughly linear course with age.

The origin of this receptor is a man older than 75 in good health. The sample was blood. The rearrangement links TRBV5-1 to TRBJ2-1; TRBD2 agrees at 10 bases. The DNA for the CDR3 is TGCGCCAGCAGCGCTAGCGGGGGCTACAATGAGCAGTTCTTC. It encodes CASSASGGYNEQFF.